This TCR beta chain was sequenced in a study of identical twins. Findings and limits, study-wide: The presence of invariant MAIT and iNKT cells could partly confound analyses of zero-insertion sequences. For monozygotic twins, models underestimated out-of-frame TCR alpha sharing. Alpha sequences that were out-of-frame and twin-shared showed an excess of low generation probability.

There are a few counts of this clonotype. What it binds is not known. The germline V gene encodes CDR1 MNHEY and CDR2 SMNVEV (reference sequence). Trimming left V 5 bases short and J 7 bases short, with 11 bases between. This CDR3 has 13 residues. Template switching added a universal primer site; cDNA carried unique molecular identifiers. One entry per CDR3 protein, called by TCRdb with MiXCR from the 5' RACE reads. The table records fewer than 450,000 distinct CDR3 sequences, approximately 8.7% of them present only once. This clonotype was sampled from a woman between 50 and 59 years old in good health. Source material: naive T cells sorted from blood. The chain recombines TRBV27 with TRBJ2-2; D unclear. The DNA of the CDR3 is TGTGCCAGCAGTCCCCTCACCATCGGGGAGCTGTTTTTT. This codes for CASSPLTIGELFF.